The clone carrying this TCR beta chain appeared many times. TCRdb used MiXCR to reprocess the 5' RACE reads, holding one entry per CDR3 protein. The table records more than 250,000 distinct CDR3 sequences, 9.5% to 13% of them present only once. This sample is part of a study of CD8 T cells in ankylosing spondylitis. Germline loops: CDR1 ENHRY, CDR2 SYGVKD. The ends lost 9 bases at V and 3 bases at J; junction bases unmatched: 5. The CDR3 extends over 13 amino acids. Sequencing input: blood, either unsorted or a sorted T cell fraction (not recorded which). The chain uses TRBV10-3 and TRBJ2-7, with TRBD1 identical over 10 bases. The TCR comes from a female donor with ankylosing spondylitis or in good health (not recorded which). CDR3: CAIAGTGDYEQYF. The DNA of the CDR3 is TGTGCCATAGCCGGGACAGGGGACTACGAGCAGTACTTC.